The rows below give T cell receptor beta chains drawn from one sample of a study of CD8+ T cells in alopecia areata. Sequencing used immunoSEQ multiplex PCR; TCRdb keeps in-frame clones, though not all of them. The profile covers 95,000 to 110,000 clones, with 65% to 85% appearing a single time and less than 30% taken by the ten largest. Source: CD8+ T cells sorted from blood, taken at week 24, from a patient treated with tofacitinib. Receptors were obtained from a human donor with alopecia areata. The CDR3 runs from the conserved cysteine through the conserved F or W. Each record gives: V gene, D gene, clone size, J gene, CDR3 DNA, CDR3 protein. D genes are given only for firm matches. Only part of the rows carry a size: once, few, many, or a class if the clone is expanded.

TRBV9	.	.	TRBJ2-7	TGTGCCAGCAGCGTAGGGCTAGCCCCCTACGAGCAGTACTTC	CASSVGLAPYEQYF
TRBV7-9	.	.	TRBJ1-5	TGTGCCAGCAGCTTAGCGTTGGGACCCGGCAATCAGCCCCAGCATTTT	CASSLALGPGNQPQHF
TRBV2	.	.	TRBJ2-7	TGTGCCAGCAGTGAAGCGGGGGGGCACTCCTACGAGCAGTACTTC	CASSEAGGHSYEQYF
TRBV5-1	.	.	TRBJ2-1	TGCGCCAGCAGCACCGGGACAAGCTCCTACAATGAGCAGTTCTTC	CASSTGTSSYNEQFF
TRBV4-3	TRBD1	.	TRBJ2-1	TGCGCCAGCAGCCAAGATAGGACAGGTTACGAGCAGTTCTTC	CASSQDRTGYEQFF
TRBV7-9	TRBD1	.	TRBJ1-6	TGTGCCAGCAGCTCAACGGGACAGAATAATTCACCCCTCCACTTT	CASSSTGQNNSPLHF
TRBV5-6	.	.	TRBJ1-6	TGTGCCAGCAGCTTGGCCAGTTATAATTCACCCCTCCACTTT	CASSLASYNSPLHF
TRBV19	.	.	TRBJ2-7	TGTGCCAGTAGTACCGCCTGGGGTTTCTTCTACGAGCAGTACTTC	CASSTAWGFFYEQYF
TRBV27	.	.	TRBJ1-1	TGTGCCAGCAGTATTACAGAGAACACTGAAGCTTTCTTT	CASSITENTEAFF
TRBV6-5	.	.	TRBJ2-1	TGTGCCAGCAGTCCTCCTGGGATGGTGTACAATGAGCAGTTCTTC	CASSPPGMVYNEQFF
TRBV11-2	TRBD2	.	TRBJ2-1	TGTGCCAGCAGCTCGCAAGGCACTAGCGGGGGGAACAATGAGCAGTTCTTC	CASSSQGTSGGNNEQFF
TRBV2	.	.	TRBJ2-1	TGTGCCAGCAGCGAACCCAATGAGCAGTTCTTC	CASSEPNEQFF
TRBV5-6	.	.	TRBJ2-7	TGTGCCAGCAGCTTGGCCAGGGAGCAGTACTTC	CASSLAREQYF
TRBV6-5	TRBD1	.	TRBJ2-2	TGTGCCAGCAGCGGACAGGGAACCGGGGAGCTGTTTTTT	CASSGQGTGELFF
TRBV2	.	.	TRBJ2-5	TGTGCCAGCAGTGAATATTCTATCACGGAGACCCAGTACTTC	CASSEYSITETQYF
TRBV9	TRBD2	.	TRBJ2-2	TGTGCCAGCAGCTTTAAGACCTTCACTAGCGGGGTCGCCGGGGAGCTGTTTTTT	CASSFKTFTSGVAGELFF
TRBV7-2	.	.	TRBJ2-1	TGTGCCAGCAGCTCCGGTGGAGGGGTGGGGAATGAGCAGTTCTTC	CASSSGGGVGNEQFF
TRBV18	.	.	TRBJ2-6	TGTGCCAGCTCACCCCGCCGGGGGTCAGGATCCTCTGGGGCCAACGTCCTGACTTTC	CASSPRRGSGSSGANVLTF
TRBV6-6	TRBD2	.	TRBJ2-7	TGTGCCAGCAGTCCGGGACTAGCGGGGGGACCCGAGCAGTACTTC	CASSPGLAGGPEQYF
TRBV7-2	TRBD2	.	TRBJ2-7	TGTGCCAGCAGCCGCGGACTAGATGACTACGAGCAGTACTTC	CASSRGLDDYEQYF
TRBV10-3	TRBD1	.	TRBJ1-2	TGTGCCATCAGTGAGGTCGGACAGGGGGTATATGGCTACACCTTC	CAISEVGQGVYGYTF
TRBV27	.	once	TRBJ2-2	TGTGCCAGCAGTTTCAAGGGGCTGTCCACCGGGGAGCTGTTTTTT	CASSFKGLSTGELFF
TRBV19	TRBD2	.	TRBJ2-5	TGTGCCAGTAGCCCGGGGGGGGTGGCCCCACAAGAGACCCAGTACTTC	CASSPGGVAPQETQYF
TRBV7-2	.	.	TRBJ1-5	TGTGCCAGCAGCTCCCTAATGAATCAGCCCCAGCATTTT	CASSSLMNQPQHF
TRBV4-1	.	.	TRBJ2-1	TGCGCCAGCAGCCATATGGGGGCTGAGCAGTTCTTC	CASSHMGAEQFF
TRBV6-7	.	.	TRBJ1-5	TGTGCCAGCAGTTGGGGGGTAGAGCCCCAGCATTTT	CASSWGVEPQHF
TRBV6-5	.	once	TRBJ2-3	TGTGCCAGCAGTTACTTCATACAGGGTTCAGATACGCAGTATTTT	CASSYFIQGSDTQYF
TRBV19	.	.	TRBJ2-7	TGTGCCAGTTCTACTCCGGGACAGCAGTACTTC	CASSTPGQQYF
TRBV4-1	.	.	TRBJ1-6	TGCGCCAGCAGCCGAACGTTCTTCTTACCCCTCCACTTT	CASSRTFFLPLHF
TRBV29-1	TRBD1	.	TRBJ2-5	TGCAGCGTTGAAGATCTGGGGACAGGGGCTCAACCTGCGGAGACCCAGTACTTC	CSVEDLGTGAQPAETQYF
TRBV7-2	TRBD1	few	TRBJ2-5	TGTGCCAGCAGAGGACAGGGGGGAAAGACCCAGTACTTC	CASRGQGGKTQYF
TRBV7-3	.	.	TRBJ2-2	TGTGCCAGCAGCTTATTCGGGGAGAACACCGGGGAGCTGTTTTTT	CASSLFGENTGELFF
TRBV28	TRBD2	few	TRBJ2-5	TGTGCCAGCAGTGAACTACTAGCGGGGGACCAAGAGACCCAGTACTTC	CASSELLAGDQETQYF
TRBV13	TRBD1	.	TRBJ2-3	TGTGCCAGCAGCTTAGGTGGGACAGACCTCACAGATACGCAGTATTTT	CASSLGGTDLTDTQYF
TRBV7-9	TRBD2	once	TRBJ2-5	TGTGCCAGCAGCTTAGTCCCATCAGCGGGGGGCCAGTACTTC	CASSLVPSAGGQYF
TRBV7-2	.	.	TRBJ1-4	TGTGCCAGCAGCTTTAGCCCGAGGGGTGAAAAACTGTTTTTT	CASSFSPRGEKLFF
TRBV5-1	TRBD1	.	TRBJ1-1	TGCGCCAGCAGCTTGACTCCGGGACAGGGCACTGAAGCTTTCTTT	CASSLTPGQGTEAFF
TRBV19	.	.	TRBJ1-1	TGTGCCAGTAGTCAGGGAAACACTGAAGCTTTCTTT	CASSQGNTEAFF
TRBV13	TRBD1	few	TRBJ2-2	TGTGCCAGCAGCTTAGGGGGACAGGGGACCGGGGAGCTGTTTTTT	CASSLGGQGTGELFF
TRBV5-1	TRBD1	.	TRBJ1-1	TGCGCCAGCAGCTTGTCCGAGACAGGGGTGAACACTGAAGCTTTCTTT	CASSLSETGVNTEAFF
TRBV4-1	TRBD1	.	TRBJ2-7	TGCGCCAGCAGCCCAGACTGGGACAGGGACTCCTACGAGCAGTACTTC	CASSPDWDRDSYEQYF
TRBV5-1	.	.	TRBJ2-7	TGCGCCAGCAGGGTCCGGGCGGGCGAGCAGTACTTC	CASRVRAGEQYF
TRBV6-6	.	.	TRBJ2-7	TGTGCCAGCAGCCCCCCGATCGACCTCTACGAGCAGTACTTC	CASSPPIDLYEQYF
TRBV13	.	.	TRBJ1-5	TGTGCCAGCAGCTTACAGGGAGGCAATCAGCCCCAGCATTTT	CASSLQGGNQPQHF
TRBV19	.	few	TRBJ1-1	TGTGCCAGTAGTAGTTCTGGCGGGTACATGAACACTGAAGCTTTCTTT	CASSSSGGYMNTEAFF
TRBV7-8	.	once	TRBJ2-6	TGTGCCAGCAGCTTTACAGGGACTGGGGCCAACGTCCTGACTTTC	CASSFTGTGANVLTF
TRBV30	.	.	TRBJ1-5	TGTGCCTGGAGTCCAGGCAGTCATAGCAATCAGCCCCAGCATTTT	CAWSPGSHSNQPQHF
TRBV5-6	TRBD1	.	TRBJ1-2	TGTGCCAGCAGACAGGACAGGAGCCCATATGGCTACACCTTC	CASRQDRSPYGYTF
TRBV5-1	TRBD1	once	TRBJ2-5	TGCGCCAGCAGCGGGACAGCGCCCCAAGAGACCCAGTACTTC	CASSGTAPQETQYF
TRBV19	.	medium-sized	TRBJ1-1	TGTGCCAGTAGTCCCTCACCAAGTAGGAGCAGGGACACTGAAGCTTTCTTT	CASSPSPSRSRDTEAFF
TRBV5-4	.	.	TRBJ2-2	TGTGCCAGCAGCCCCGGGACCGGGGAGCTGTTTTTT	CASSPGTGELFF
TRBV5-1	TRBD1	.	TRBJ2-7	TGCGCCAGCAGCTTGTCGGGACAGGGGGTGGACGAGCAGTACTTC	CASSLSGQGVDEQYF
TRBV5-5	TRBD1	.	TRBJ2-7	TGTGCCAGCAGCCCGGATGCAGGGGGCTACGAGCAGTACTTC	CASSPDAGGYEQYF
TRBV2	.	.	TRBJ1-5	TGTGCCAGCACGAGGTCACAGAATAATCAGCCCCAGCATTTT	CASTRSQNNQPQHF
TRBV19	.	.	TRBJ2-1	TGTGCCAGTAGGAGCCTTGGTTACAATGAGCAGTTCTTC	CASRSLGYNEQFF
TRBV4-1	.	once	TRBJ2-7	TGCGCCAGCAGCCGGGACTACGAGCAGTACTTC	CASSRDYEQYF
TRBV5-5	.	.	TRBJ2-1	TGTGCCAGCAGCTTGGTTTTGAATGAGCAGTTCTTC	CASSLVLNEQFF
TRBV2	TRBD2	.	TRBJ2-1	TGTGCCAGCAGTTTAGCGGGGGGCGGCTCCTACAATGAGCAGTTCTTC	CASSLAGGGSYNEQFF
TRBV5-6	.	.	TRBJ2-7	TGTGCCAGCAGCTTGGACAGGGTGGAGCAGTACTTC	CASSLDRVEQYF
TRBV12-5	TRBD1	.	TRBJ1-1	TGTGCTAGTGGTCCAGACAGGGGGAACACTGAAGCTTTCTTT	CASGPDRGNTEAFF